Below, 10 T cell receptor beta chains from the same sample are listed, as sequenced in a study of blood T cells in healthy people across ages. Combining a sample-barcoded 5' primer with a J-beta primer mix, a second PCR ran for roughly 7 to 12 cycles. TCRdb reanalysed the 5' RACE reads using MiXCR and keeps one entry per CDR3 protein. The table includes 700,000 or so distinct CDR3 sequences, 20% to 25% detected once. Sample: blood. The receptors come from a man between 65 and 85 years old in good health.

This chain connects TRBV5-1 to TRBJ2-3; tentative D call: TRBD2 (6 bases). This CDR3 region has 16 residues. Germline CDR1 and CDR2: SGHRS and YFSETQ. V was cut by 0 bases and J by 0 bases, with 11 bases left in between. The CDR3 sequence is CASSLGPAGSTDTQYF. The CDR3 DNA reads TGCGCCAGCAGCTTGGGTCCGGCGGGAAGCACAGATACGCAGTATTTT.

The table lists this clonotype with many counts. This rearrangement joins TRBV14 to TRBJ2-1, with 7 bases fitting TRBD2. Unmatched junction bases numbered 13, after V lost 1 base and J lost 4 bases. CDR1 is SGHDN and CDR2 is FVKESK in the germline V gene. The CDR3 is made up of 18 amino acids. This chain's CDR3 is CASSQGILGGGEYNEQFF. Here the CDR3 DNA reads TGTGCCAGCAGCCAAGGAATCCTGGGCGGGGGAGAATACAATGAGCAGTTCTTC. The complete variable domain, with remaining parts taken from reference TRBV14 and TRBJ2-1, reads EAGVTQFPSHSVIEKGQTVTLRCDPISGHDNLYWYRRVMGKEIKFLLHFVKESKQDESGMPNNRFLAERTGGTYSTLKVQPAELEDSGVYFCASSQGILGGGEYNEQFFGPGTRLTVL.

The CDR3 nucleotides read TGTGCCATCGGGGCGGGCAACAATCAGCCCCAGCATTTT. This sequence encodes CAIGAGNNQPQHF. The chain joins TRBV10-3 to TRBJ1-5, with D maybe TRBD1 (5 bases). Trimming removed 8 bases at V and 3 bases at J, with 11 bases between. Germline-derived CDR1 and CDR2 are ENHRY and SYGVKD. This CDR3 is built from 13 residues.

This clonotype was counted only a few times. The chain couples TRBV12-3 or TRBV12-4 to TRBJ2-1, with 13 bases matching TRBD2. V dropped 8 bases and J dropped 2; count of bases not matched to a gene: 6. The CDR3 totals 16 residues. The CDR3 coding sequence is TGTGCCAGCTTCCCAGGACTAGCGGGAGCCTACAATGAGCAGTTCTTC. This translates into CASFPGLAGAYNEQFF.

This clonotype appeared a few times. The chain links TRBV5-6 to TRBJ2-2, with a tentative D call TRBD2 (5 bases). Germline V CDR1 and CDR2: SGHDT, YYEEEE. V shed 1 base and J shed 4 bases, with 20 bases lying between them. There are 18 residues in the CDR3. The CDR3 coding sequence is TGTGCCAGCAGCTTGTTCCGGACTGGCGGGTACTCCACCGGGGAGCTGTTTTTT. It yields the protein CASSLFRTGGYSTGELFF.

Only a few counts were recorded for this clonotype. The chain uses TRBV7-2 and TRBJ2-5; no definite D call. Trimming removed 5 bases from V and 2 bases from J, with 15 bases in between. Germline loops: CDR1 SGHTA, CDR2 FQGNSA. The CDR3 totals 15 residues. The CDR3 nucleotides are TGTGCCAGCAGCCTAACTGCGGCACGTCAAGAGACCCAGTACTTC. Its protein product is CASSLTAARQETQYF.

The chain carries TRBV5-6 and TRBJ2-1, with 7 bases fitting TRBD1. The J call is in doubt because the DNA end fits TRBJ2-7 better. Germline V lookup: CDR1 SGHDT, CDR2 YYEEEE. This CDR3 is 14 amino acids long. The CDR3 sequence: CASSLVGTDYEQYF. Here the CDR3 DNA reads TGTGCCAGCAGCTTGGTTGGGACAGATTACGAGCAGTACTTC.

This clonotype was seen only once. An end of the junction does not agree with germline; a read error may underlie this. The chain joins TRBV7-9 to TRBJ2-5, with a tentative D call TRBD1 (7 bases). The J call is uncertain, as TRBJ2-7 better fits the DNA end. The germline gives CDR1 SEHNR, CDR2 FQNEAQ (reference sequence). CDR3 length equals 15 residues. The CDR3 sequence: CAGSSRGVTTYEQYF. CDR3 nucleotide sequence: TGTGCCGGCAGCTCCAGGGGGGTCACAACCTACGAGCAGTACTTC.

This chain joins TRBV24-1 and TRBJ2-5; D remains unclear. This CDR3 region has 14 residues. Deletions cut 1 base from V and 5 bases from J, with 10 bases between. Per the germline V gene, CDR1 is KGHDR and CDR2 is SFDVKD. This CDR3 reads CATSDFSSGETQYF. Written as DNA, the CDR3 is TGTGCCACCAGTGATTTTTCTTCCGGGGAGACCCAGTACTTC.

Written as DNA, the CDR3 is TGTGCCAGCAGCCAAGATCCACTCAATGAGGCGCAGTTCTTC. This encodes CASSQDPLNEAQFF. The chain carries TRBV4-2 and TRBJ2-1, with D uncertain. In germline, CDR1 is LGHNA, CDR2 YNFKEQ. Deletions cut 0 bases from V and 12 bases from J, with 15 bases between. The CDR3 is 14 amino acids.